A selection of T cell receptor beta chains follows, all from one sample in a study of OX40 agonist ivuxolimab in advanced cancers. Produced via immunoSEQ multiplex PCR; TCRdb's table is partial and in-frame only. Of 77,000 or so clones in the sample, 75% to 95% were seen once. Sample: CD4+ or CD8+ T cells sorted from blood, taken in a trial of the OX40 agonist ivuxolimab. The receptors shown here come from an adult with an advanced solid tumor such as melanoma, head and neck, liver or kidney cancer. Both conserved end residues are part of each CDR3. The D gene is left open where the match is weak. Size is omitted from some rows. Given values are once, few, many or a class for expanded clones.

j_call clone_size v_call d_call cdr3_aa cdr3_nt
TRBJ1-1 . TRBV10-3 . CAIGEDTEAFF TGTGCCATCGGAGAGGACACTGAAGCTTTCTTT
TRBJ2-1 . TRBV18 . CASSPLGGADEQFF TGTGCCAGCTCACCATTGGGGGGGGCAGATGAGCAGTTCTTC
TRBJ1-5 . TRBV12-5 . CASGLPIQPQHF TGTGCTAGTGGTCTACCCATTCAGCCCCAGCATTTT
TRBJ1-6 . TRBV2 . CASTAGPDYNSPLHF TGTGCCAGCACGGCAGGGCCCGACTATAATTCACCCCTCCACTTT
TRBJ2-3 . TRBV19 . CASSIGRADTQYF TGTGCCAGTAGTATCGGTAGAGCAGATACGCAGTATTTT
TRBJ2-2 . TRBV21-1 . CASSPSATGELFF TGTGCCAGCTCCCCTAGCGCGACCGGGGAGCTGTTTTTT
TRBJ2-7 . TRBV11-2 TRBD2 CASRPSSGPKPYEQYF TGTGCCAGCAGACCATCTAGCGGGCCCAAACCCTACGAGCAGTACTTC
TRBJ1-1 . TRBV7-9 . CASSLDRHTEAFF TGTGCCAGCAGCCTGGACAGACACACTGAAGCTTTCTTT
TRBJ1-4 . TRBV5-1 . CASSSPDGFNEKLFF TGCGCCAGCAGCTCCCCAGACGGATTTAATGAAAAACTGTTTTTT
TRBJ2-1 . TRBV27 . CASRGWGAGTYNEQFF TGTGCCAGCAGGGGGTGGGGAGCGGGTACCTACAATGAGCAGTTCTTC
TRBJ2-2 . TRBV5-1 TRBD1 CASSPTPGQGGTGELFF TGCGCCAGCAGCCCGACCCCCGGACAGGGGGGCACCGGGGAGCTGTTTTTT
TRBJ2-1 . TRBV5-1 . CASSLPTVYNEQFF TGCGCCAGCAGCTTGCCGACTGTATACAATGAGCAGTTCTTC
TRBJ2-7 few TRBV18 . CASSPATGSYEQYF TGTGCCAGCTCACCCGCGACAGGTTCCTACGAGCAGTACTTC
TRBJ1-3 . TRBV5-1 TRBD1 CASSIGQGADTIYF TGCGCCAGCAGCATAGGACAGGGGGCAGACACCATATATTTT
TRBJ2-4 . TRBV30 TRBD1 CAWRGQGAKNIQYF TGTGCCTGGAGGGGACAGGGAGCCAAAAACATTCAGTACTTC
TRBJ2-5 . TRBV6-1 . CASSPRPGGTQYF TGTGCCAGCAGCCCTAGACCCGGTGGGACCCAGTACTTC
TRBJ2-5 few TRBV7-3 . CASSRGDGETQYF TGTGCCAGCAGCCGAGGCGACGGAGAGACCCAGTACTTC
TRBJ2-3 . TRBV5-1 TRBD2 CASSLQSGRATDTQYF TGCGCCAGCAGCTTGCAATCCGGGAGGGCCACAGATACGCAGTATTTT
TRBJ2-5 . TRBV6-5 . CASSSGGGQETQYF TGTGCCAGCAGTTCCGGAGGCGGGCAAGAGACCCAGTACTTC
TRBJ1-1 . TRBV6-6 . CASSYRVNTEAFF TGTGCCAGCAGTTATCGCGTGAACACTGAAGCTTTCTTT
TRBJ2-3 . TRBV19 . CASSGQPGAGTDTQYF TGTGCCAGTAGTGGCCAGCCGGGGGCCGGCACAGATACGCAGTATTTT
TRBJ2-5 . TRBV29-1 . CSVEDVARIGETQYF TGCAGCGTTGAAGATGTGGCGAGAATAGGGGAGACCCAGTACTTC
TRBJ2-7 . TRBV28 TRBD1 CASTQPGTGVYEQYF TGTGCCAGCACGCAGCCCGGGACAGGCGTCTACGAGCAGTACTTC